The source of this T cell receptor (beta chain) is a study of blood T cell repertoires in COVID-19. The method was immunoSEQ multiplex PCR; TCRdb's version includes in-frame clones alone and lacks a portion of them. The table includes some 15,000 clones, about nine tenths detected once. Trimming took 6 bases from V and 6 from J, leaving 17 bases between them. The CDR3 covers 14 residues. Per germline, CDR1 SGHDT and CDR2 YYEEEE. The material sequenced was peripheral blood. The chain is built from TRBV5-6 and TRBJ2-3, with a tentative D call TRBD1 (5 bases). The receptor's source is a human donor in a cohort sampled during active COVID-19. The CDR3 coding sequence is TGTGCCAGCATAAAGGGGCAGGGCTGGGATACGCAGTATTTT. This gives the protein CASIKGQGWDTQYF.